This TCR beta chain was sequenced in a study of T cell responses to AZD1222 COVID-19 vaccine. This CDR3 is built from 15 residues. Produced via immunoSEQ multiplex PCR; TCRdb's table is partial and in-frame only. The profile covers some 87,000 clones, with around nine tenths appearing a single time and 4% to 6% taken by the ten largest. Here the sequenced sample was peripheral blood, taken on day 0 of MenACWY control vaccination. The sequence was collected from an adult in good health. This chain links TRBV12-2 with TRBJ1-2; the table names TRBD1, a call not compared with the DNA. TRBV12-2 corresponds to a pseudogene. CDR3 DNA sequence: TGTGCAAGTCGCTTAAGGGGACAGGCTAACTATGGCTACACCTTC. It codes for CASRLRGQANYGYTF.